Listed here are 23 T cell receptor beta chains from one sample, sequenced in a study of OX40 agonist ivuxolimab in advanced cancers. Sequencing was performed with immunoSEQ multiplex PCR; in TCRdb, only in-frame clones are kept and a portion is missing. The sample contains about 76,000 clones, 85% to 90% of which appear only once. Source: CD4+ or CD8+ T cells sorted from blood, taken in a trial of the OX40 agonist ivuxolimab. Receptor source: an adult with an advanced solid tumor such as melanoma, head and neck, liver or kidney cancer.

The chain couples TRBV6-5 to TRBJ1-3; D uncertain. The CDR3 runs 14 residues. With 2 bases removed from V and 0 bases from J, the gap between germline ends came to 5 bases. Germline V gives CDR1 MNHEY, CDR2 SVGAGI. CDR3 DNA: TGTGCCAGCAGTTACGATCGCTCTGGAAACACCATATATTTT. Protein sequence: CASSYDRSGNTIYF.

This sequence joins TRBV19 and TRBJ1-1; TRBD1 matches at 7 bases. This CDR3 region has 14 residues. The V segment lost 8 bases and the J segment 1 base; nucleotides outside the gene matches: 7. Germline V gives CDR1 LNHDA, CDR2 SQIVND (reference sequence). CDR3 in DNA: TGTGCCAGTTTATCGACAGGGACGAACACTGAAGCTTTCTTT. Translated: CASLSTGTNTEAFF.

The chain recombines TRBV27 with TRBJ2-2; D is undetermined. With 2 bases removed from V and 0 bases from J, the gap between germline ends came to 4 bases. From germline, CDR1 is MNHEY and CDR2 SMNVEV (reference sequence). This CDR3 has 14 residues. CDR3 residues: CASSLGPNTGELFF. The CDR3, as DNA: TGTGCCAGCAGTTTAGGTCCGAACACCGGGGAGCTGTTTTTT.

The genes are TRBV4-1 and TRBJ2-7; 8 nucleotides line up with TRBD1. CDR1 is MGHRA and CDR2 is YSYEKL in the germline V gene. Trimming removed 0 bases from V and 7 bases from J; junction bases left unmatched: 17. The CDR3 is 18 residues long. The CDR3 nucleotides are TGCGCCAGCAGCCAAGACCCCGGGGGACAGGTTTTGGGAGGAGAGCAGTACTTC. It translates to CASSQDPGGQVLGGEQYF.

The sample holds one count of this clone. J is TRBJ1-5 and V is TRBV7-9, with a possible D match to TRBD1 (5 bases). The V and J ends lost 1 base and 7 bases respectively, with 11 bases between them. Germline values: CDR1 SEHNR, CDR2 FQNEAQ (reference sequence). The CDR3 is made up of 14 amino acids. CDR3 loop: CASSLDWGTQPQHF. In DNA, the CDR3 is TGTGCCAGCAGCTTAGATTGGGGGACCCAGCCCCAGCATTTT.

The rearrangement joins TRBV5-1 to TRBJ2-5; D is unclear. The better agreement between TRBJ2-7 and the DNA end casts doubt on the J call. This CDR3 is 14 amino acids long. Germline V lookup: CDR1 SGHRS, CDR2 YFSETQ. CDR3 nucleotide sequence: TGCGCCAGCAGCTTATCCGGTTCGATCGACGAGCAGTACTTC. Its translation: CASSLSGSIDEQYF.

The rearrangement links TRBV30 to TRBJ2-3, with TRBD1 matching over 8 bases. Germline V gene lookup returns CDR1 GTSNPN and CDR2 SVGIG (reference sequence). There are 14 residues in the CDR3. Trimming removed 0 bases from V and 7 bases from J; junction bases left unmatched: 6. The CDR3 DNA is TGTGCCTGGAGTGTGGCAGGGGGCCTACATACGCAGTATTTT. Protein sequence: CAWSVAGGLHTQYF.

Of note for this clone: Germline is not matched at one junction end, which may reflect a read error. The chain employs TRBV7-7 and TRBJ2-1; 7 positions agree with TRBD1. From germline, CDR1 is SSHAT and CDR2 FNYEAQ (reference sequence). The CDR3 totals 14 residues. The CDR3 spells CASSIGQDYNEQFF. CDR3 DNA sequence: TGTGCTAGCAGCATCGGACAGGATTACAATGAGCAGTTCTTC.

This chain joins TRBV10-3 and TRBJ1-3, with D perhaps TRBD1 (5 bases). This CDR3 spans 12 amino acids. The V gene's germline CDR1 is ENHRY and CDR2 SYGVKD. The CDR3 nucleotides are TGTGCATTTCGGGACTCGGGAAACACCATATATTTT. Its protein product is CAFRDSGNTIYF.

The chain employs TRBV20-1 and TRBJ2-3; D gene ambiguous. Germline CDR1 DFQATT, CDR2 SNEGSKA (reference sequence). The CDR3 spans 10 residues. Trimming took off 6 bases at V and 2 bases at J, with 3 bases between the two ends. The CDR3 region is CSAPTDTQYF. For the CDR3, the DNA is TGCAGTGCCCCCACAGATACGCAGTATTTT.

This clone was detected only a few times. The V and J genes are TRBV7-2 and TRBJ1-2, with a weak D call TRBD1 (6 bases). Germline CDR1 SGHTA, CDR2 FQGNSA. The germline V and J ends were trimmed by 5 bases and 2 bases, with 9 bases remaining between them. The CDR3 runs 13 residues. Here the CDR3 DNA reads TGTGCCAGCAGCGGGCAGGGGAACTATGGCTACACCTTC. It yields the protein CASSGQGNYGYTF.

This sequence joins TRBV2 and TRBJ2-1, with a possible D match to TRBD2 (6 bases). CDR3 length: 14 amino acids. Germline V lookup: CDR1 SNHLY, CDR2 FYNNEI. The V end was cut by 3 bases, the J end by 8 bases, with 14 bases between. The CDR3 reads CASSDSLGGYEQFF. CDR3 sequence (DNA): TGTGCCAGCAGTGATAGCCTGGGAGGCTATGAGCAGTTCTTC.

V is TRBV11-2 and J is TRBJ2-1, with 9 bases identical to TRBD1. Looked up from germline, CDR1 is SGHAT and CDR2 is FQNNGV. CDR3 length equals 17 residues. With V trimmed by 0 bases and J by 1 base, 4 bases remained unmatched. Here the CDR3 DNA reads TGTGCCAGCAGCTTAGATTGGGGACAGGGTTCCTACAATGAGCAGTTCTTC. Translation gives CASSLDWGQGSYNEQFF.

This rearrangement joins TRBV19 to TRBJ1-1; TRBD1 is a possible D gene (5 bases). In germline, CDR1 is LNHDA, CDR2 SQIVND (reference sequence). This CDR3 has 13 residues. The ends were cut back, 7 bases at V and 7 bases at J, with 16 bases in the middle. The CDR3 region is CASTPGRAFEAFF. CDR3 nucleotides: TGTGCCAGTACCCCTGGCAGGGCTTTTGAAGCTTTCTTT. The full variable domain, rest sourced from reference TRBV19 and TRBJ1-1, is DGGITQSPKYLFRKEGQNVTLSCEQNLNHDAMYWYRQDPGQGLRLIYYSQIVNDFQKGDIAEGYSVSREKKESFPLTVTSAQKNPTAFYLCASTPGRAFEAFFGQGTRLTVV.

This clone has just one count. This chain links TRBV4-1 with TRBJ2-5, with D uncertain. The assigned J gene may be wrong: the sequence end matches TRBJ2-7 better. The CDR3 spans 12 residues. Germline lookup yields CDR1 MGHRA and CDR2 YSYEKL. The CDR3 DNA sequence: TGCGCCAGCAGCCAAGACGGCTACGAGCAGTACTTC. This translates into CASSQDGYEQYF.

V gene TRBV6-6 combines with J gene TRBJ2-7; D gene unclear. This CDR3 spans 13 amino acids. Trimming removed 3 bases at V and 0 bases at J, with 6 bases between. The V gene's germline CDR1 is MNHNY and CDR2 SVGAGI (reference sequence). This CDR3 is CASSYRASYEQYF. For the CDR3, the DNA is TGTGCCAGCAGTTATCGGGCCTCCTACGAGCAGTACTTC.

V and J are TRBV9 and TRBJ1-6; no definite D call. Germline V gene data show CDR1 as SGDLS and CDR2 as YYNGEE. V was pared by 0 bases and J by 6 bases, with 10 bases between. The CDR3 loop spans 15 amino acids. The CDR3 here is CASSVEAQPNSPLHF. In nucleotides, the CDR3 is TGTGCCAGCAGCGTAGAGGCACAGCCTAATTCACCCCTCCACTTT. Variable domain in full (rest from reference TRBV9 and TRBJ1-6): DSGVTQTPKHLITATGQRVTLRCSPRSGDLSVYWYQQSLDQGLQFLIQYYNGEERAKGNILERFSAQQFPDLHSELNLSSLELGDSALYFCASSVEAQPNSPLHFGNGTRLTVT.

The chain links TRBV7-2 to TRBJ2-6; 11 nucleotides align to TRBD1. Germline values: CDR1 SGHTA, CDR2 FQGNSA. J was trimmed by 2 bases and V by 5 bases; bases with no gene match: 8. There are 18 residues in the CDR3. CDR3 nucleotides: TGTGCCAGCAGCAAGAGGGGGACAGGGGGGACTGGGGCCAACGTCCTGACTTTC. Protein sequence: CASSKRGTGGTGANVLTF.

For this clone: Distinct nucleotide sequences in the sample also encode this CDR3. The chain links TRBV19 to TRBJ1-1, with unresolved D. The CDR3 has 13 amino acids. Germline assignment: CDR1 LNHDA and CDR2 SQIVND (reference sequence). Trimming shortened V by 3 bases and J by 1 base, and 6 bases separated the two germline ends. CDR3 DNA: TGTGCCAGTAGTATGGGAAGGAACACTGAAGCTTTCTTT. It encodes CASSMGRNTEAFF.

The chain carries TRBV18 and TRBJ2-5; maybe TRBD1 (5 bases). This CDR3 comprises 14 residues. Germline CDR1 is KGHSH and CDR2 is LQKENI. The V and J ends lost 3 bases and 5 bases respectively, with 13 bases between them. The CDR3 sequence: CASSPRVDGETQYF. The CDR3 DNA reads as TGTGCCAGCTCACCCAGGGTCGATGGGGAGACCCAGTACTTC. The entire variable domain, with the rest obtained from reference TRBV18 and TRBJ2-5, is as follows: NAGVMQNPRHLVRRRGQEARLRCSPMKGHSHVYWYRQLPEEGLKFMVYLQKENIIDESGMPKERFSAEFPKEGPSILRIQQVVRGDSAAYFCASSPRVDGETQYFGPGTRLLVL.

The chain uses TRBV27 and TRBJ1-5; 8 bases are a match to TRBD1. The CDR3 runs to 15 residues. V was clipped by 4 bases and J by 6 bases; unmatched bases: 8. Germline CDR1 is MNHEY and CDR2 is SMNVEV (reference sequence). In nucleotides, the CDR3 is TGTGCCAGCAGTTCCCAGGGGGCTAGGGGTCAGCCCCAGCATTTT. This sequence encodes CASSSQGARGQPQHF.

This clone was seen just once. The chain carries TRBV9 and TRBJ1-4; TRBD1 is a possible D gene (6 bases). The V end lost 3 bases, the J end lost 3 bases, and 18 bases lay between the germline ends. The CDR3 runs to 17 residues. In germline, CDR1 is SGDLS, CDR2 YYNGEE. The CDR3 DNA reads as TGTGCCAGCAGCGCACAGACCGGGGGGCGTTCTAATGAAAAACTGTTTTTT. Translation: CASSAQTGGRSNEKLFF.

This rearrangement joins TRBV4-2 to TRBJ2-2; D is uncertain. The length of the CDR3 is 14 residues. The V gene lost 5 bases and the J gene lost 8 bases, with 15 bases spanning the gap. CDR1 and CDR2 (germline): LGHNA, YNFKEQ. CDR3 nucleotide sequence: TGTGCCAGCAGCTCCCCCGTGAGTGGTGGGGAGCTGTTTTTT. Encoded protein: CASSSPVSGGELFF.